This T cell receptor beta chain was retrieved from a study of blood T cells in healthy people across ages (dated by TCRdb to about 2015). For the wider study: In model experiments, roughly one uniquely barcoded TCR beta cDNA molecule per two T cells was captured by template switching. Using deep sequencing normalized with unique cDNA molecular identifiers, the study measured how TCR beta repertoire diversity changes with age. Donors were grouped into four age groups: young (average about 15 years), middle-aged (around 39), aged (approximately 58) and long-lived (approximately 81). Donors of different ages were randomly distributed across sequencing lanes to avoid experimental bias. The study analyzed two additional independent replicas of 1 million unique cDNA reads from the same blood draw for two donors, one aged 18 to 30 and one aged 80 or older. The paper's findings and limits, for the study overall: Total diversity estimates from one million sequenced T cells were considered lower bounds and underestimates. There was a strong correlation between observed TCR beta diversity and the percentage of naive T cells measured by flow cytometry. The CMV infection status of donors was not known, potentially confounding age-related changes in expanded clonotypes. Compared with the aged group, more naive CD4+ T cells, fewer expanded clones and increased TCR diversity were shown by the long-lived group, suggesting age selection. Bulk unsorted PBMC profiling prevented conclusive comparison of naive and antigen-experienced compartments. Observed TCR beta diversity per million T cells fell roughly linearly with age, and a significant reduction was already apparent by age roughly 40.

Libraries were constructed by 5' RACE. The second PCR ran for about 6 to 11 cycles and used a J-beta primer mix along with a sample-barcoded 5' primer. A template-switch 5' adaptor carrying 12 random nucleotides introduced a unique molecular identifier onto each TCR beta cDNA molecule. At least 3 million CDR3-containing paired-end reads were obtained from each sample. The Mint cDNA synthesis kit, primed by a TRBC-specific oligonucleotide, was used to synthesize first-strand cDNA from all RNA. Following uracil-DNA glycosylase treatment, all cDNA underwent a first 18-cycle PCR with the universal primers M1SS and BC2_uni_R. The study's processing was this. For normalization, 1 million high-quality reads were randomly selected from each sample, with every read carrying a distinct molecular identifier. Reads with shared molecular identifiers were discarded instead of being binned into consensus sequences. MiTCR, set to a Q25 quality threshold and the strictest error-elimination algorithm, was used for CDR3 identification, clonotype clustering and error correction. A nonparametric unseen species model using Euler transformation provided a lower-bound estimate of total TCR beta diversity. TCRdb passed the public sequencing reads through fastp at Q25 and MiXCR, retaining productive beta sequences. Each entry merges the rows of one CDR3 protein and shows their most common DNA and genes. In this record, the V and J calls reflect TCRdb's handling and not the investigators' own analysis. This sample comprises 1,800,000 or so distinct CDR3 sequences, roughly two fifths of them detected only once. The top ten constitute approximately 22% of the sample.

The CDR1 and CDR2 encoded by the germline V gene (reference sequence) are DFQATT and SNEGSKA. The CDR3 spans 16 residues, from the cysteine through the phenylalanine. The retained sequence is limited to the CDR3, 48 bases, with the frame set at the first base. The germline V and J ends show losses of 6 bases and 3 bases respectively, and no gene match explains 13 bases of the junction. Donors were around 37 systemically healthy Caucasian individuals from Russia aged roughly 6 to 95 years. Approximately 9 milliliters of peripheral blood were collected from each donor into EDTA-treated Vacutainer tubes. Ficoll-Paque density-gradient centrifugation was used to isolate PBMCs, with at least 6 million per sample. Total RNA, at least 6 micrograms per sample, was extracted from PBMCs with Trizol reagent. For every donor, an aliquot of PBMCs went through flow cytometry to measure the percentages of naive CD45RAhigh/CD27high T cells.

With regard to this clonotype: This clone's antigen is unknown. The sample holds no much larger clone one base away, and base qualities are not on file.

The chain employs TRBV20-1 and TRBJ2-3; 9 central nucleotides agree with TRBD2. Sequencing was performed on blood. This clonotype originated in a human donor in good health. The sequenced DNA is TGCAGTGCCATAAAGTCGGCGGGGGGGTTTACAGATACGCAGTATTTT. This yields the protein CSAIKSAGGFTDTQYF.